This entry lists 10 T cell receptor beta chains sequenced from one sample in a study of TIL therapy for anti-PD-1-resistant metastatic lung cancer. Time point in this sample: pre-treatment sample, taken before nivolumab and TIL therapy. Most excised metastases sampled were pleural nodules or supraclavicular lymph nodes. This was the immunoSEQ v3 assay. Data came from immunoSEQ multiplex PCR; TCRdb stores just in-frame clones and leaves some out. The sample lists around 100,000 clones; under 70% were seen once. The sample was tumor tissue, taken at baseline. Every receptor here comes from a person aged 25-85 years with non-small cell lung cancer.

This clone is medium-sized in the sample. The chain has TRBV2 and TRBJ1-5; D unclear. CDR1 is SNHLY and CDR2 is FYNNEI in the germline V gene. CDR3 length equals 14 residues. V was pared by 3 bases and J by 11 bases, with 17 bases between. The CDR3 DNA sequence: TGTGCCAGCAGTGACCCTGACTTGGAGGAGGCCCAGCATTTT. This encodes CASSDPDLEEAQHF.

The chain joins TRBV5-1 to TRBJ2-3, with unresolved D. Per germline, CDR1 SGHRS and CDR2 YFSETQ. V shed 3 bases and J shed 4 bases, with 9 bases lying between them. CDR3 length equals 13 residues. The CDR3 DNA is TGCGCCAGCAGCTCGTCTCCAGCAGATACGCAGTATTTT. This sequence encodes CASSSSPADTQYF. The variable domain in full, with the rest retrieved from reference TRBV5-1 and TRBJ2-3, is KAGVTQTPRYLIKTRGQQVTLSCSPISGHRSVSWYQQTPGQGLQFLFEYFSETQRNKGNFPGRFSGRQFSNSRSEMNVSTLELGDSALYLCASSSSPADTQYFGPGTRLTVL.

The chain links TRBV7-2 to TRBJ2-3, with D possibly being TRBD1 (6 bases). CDR1 is SGHTA, CDR2 FQGNSA, per germline. Deletions cut 1 base from V and 5 bases from J, with 13 bases between. The CDR3 runs 15 residues. The CDR3 bases are TGTGCCAGCAGCTTAGGTGGTGGGGGCGGAGATACGCAGTATTTT. Its protein is CASSLGGGGGDTQYF.

Only a few counts were recorded for this clone. The chain has TRBV7-6 and TRBJ1-5; no firm D call. Germline loops: CDR1 SGHVS, CDR2 FNYEAQ. The CDR3 has 15 amino acids. The germline V and J ends were trimmed by 2 bases and 0 bases, with 8 bases remaining between them. The CDR3 here is CASSLLPGSNQPQHF. Written as DNA, the CDR3 is TGTGCCAGCAGCTTACTTCCGGGTAGCAATCAGCCCCAGCATTTT.

The chain joins TRBV28 to TRBJ2-1; TRBD2 agrees at 10 bases. V shed 5 bases and J 7 bases; nucleotides not matched to a gene: 20. CDR3 length: 19 amino acids. Germline V gives CDR1 MDHEN, CDR2 SYDVKM. The CDR3 nucleotides read TGTGCCAGCAGTCGGATCCCCGGGGTAGCGGGAGGCCCCCTAAATGAGCAGTTCTTC. This codes for CASSRIPGVAGGPLNEQFF.

This clone was counted only a few times. V and J are TRBV30 and TRBJ2-1; 8 bases are a match to TRBD2. CDR1 GTSNPN and CDR2 SVGIG come from the germline V gene (reference sequence). The V and J ends lost 7 bases and 4 bases, in that order; junction bases with no gene match: 9. This CDR3 is built from 14 residues. The CDR3 DNA follows: TGTGCCTCCCCTGGGACTAGGGGATACAATGAGCAGTTCTTC. This codes for CASPGTRGYNEQFF.

The V call is TRBV6-2 or TRBV6-3, the J call TRBJ2-7; no clear D. The CDR3 length is 13 residues. Germline loops: CDR1 MNHEY, CDR2 SVGEGT. The V and J ends lost 2 bases and 3 bases respectively, with 8 bases between them. In DNA form, the CDR3 reads TGTGCCAGCAGTTACAAGGATAACTACGAGCAGTACTTC. This translates into CASSYKDNYEQYF.

The chain joins TRBV9 to TRBJ2-5; TRBD1 matches at 7 bases. J lost 4 bases, V lost 6 bases, and 12 bases had no gene match. Germline V gene data show CDR1 as SGDLS and CDR2 as YYNGEE. The CDR3 has 15 amino acids. CDR3 sequence reads: CASNIQGEIGETQYF. DNA of the CDR3: TGTGCCAGCAACATTCAGGGGGAGATCGGAGAGACCCAGTACTTC. Full variable domain (rest looked up from reference TRBV9 and TRBJ2-5): DSGVTQTPKHLITATGQRVTLRCSPRSGDLSVYWYQQSLDQGLQFLIQYYNGEERAKGNILERFSAQQFPDLHSELNLSSLELGDSALYFCASNIQGEIGETQYFGPGTRLLVL.

The chain has TRBV5-1 and TRBJ2-7; D gene unclear. The CDR3 is 12 residues long. The ends were cut back, 4 bases at V and 6 bases at J, with 11 bases in the middle. CDR1 is SGHRS, CDR2 YFSETQ, per germline. CDR3 nucleotides: TGCGCCAGCAGCCTGGACCGTTCCGAGCAGTACTTC. It encodes CASSLDRSEQYF.

This clone was found once. The rearrangement joins TRBV5-4 to TRBJ2-1; 7 positions match TRBD2. This CDR3 region has 17 residues. V trimming: 0 bases; J trimming: 7 bases; junction bases outside the gene matches: 13. The germline V gene has CDR1 SGHNT and CDR2 YYREEE (reference sequence). The CDR3 sequence is CASSLGASGYQGNEQFF. The CDR3, as DNA: TGTGCCAGCAGCTTGGGGGCTAGCGGTTACCAAGGGAATGAGCAGTTCTTC. The variable domain in full, completed from reference TRBV5-4 and TRBJ2-1, reads ETGVTQSPTHLIKTRGQQVTLRCSSQSGHNTVSWYQQALGQGPQFIFQYYREEENGRGNFPPRFSGLQFPNYSSELNVNALELDDSALYLCASSLGASGYQGNEQFFGPGTRLTVL.